These T cell receptor beta chains were read from a single sample in a study of T cell responses to AZD1222 COVID-19 vaccine. The assay was immunoSEQ multiplex PCR, and TCRdb's table has in-frame clones only and misses some. Altogether some 190,000 clones are present, 80% to 90% being singletons, with the ten largest covering 6% to 8%. The sequences come from peripheral blood, collected on day 0 of AZD1222 vaccination. The receptor source for this set is an adult in good health. The CDR3 runs from the conserved cysteine through the conserved F or W. Each record gives: V gene, CDR3 protein.

v_call: TRBV2
cdr3_aa: CASSGNRYTEAFF

v_call: TRBV28
cdr3_aa: CASRPRTGAYNEQFF

v_call: TRBV10-3
cdr3_aa: CATALRQGSTGELFF

v_call: TRBV18
cdr3_aa: CASSPGGPNQPQHF

v_call: TRBV24-1
cdr3_aa: CATSDATGNQPQHF

v_call: TRBV5-1
cdr3_aa: CATGGETSSYNEQFF

v_call: TRBV5-1
cdr3_aa: CASTENTGELFF

v_call: TRBV5-1
cdr3_aa: CASSWGTGELFF

v_call: TRBV11-3
cdr3_aa: CASSLTSSGANVLTF

v_call: TRBV7-2
cdr3_aa: CASSLAWLDRDGFEQYF

v_call: TRBV7-6
cdr3_aa: CASSPDRGNYGYTF

v_call: TRBV6-5
cdr3_aa: CASSPLQGTNTEAFF

v_call: TRBV11-1
cdr3_aa: CASSAKRGGSYNEQFF

v_call: TRBV11-2
cdr3_aa: CASSLLTGGDGYTF

v_call: TRBV7-9
cdr3_aa: CASSLVLGPGELFF

v_call: TRBV2
cdr3_aa: CASSVTGRASTDTQYF

v_call: TRBV3-1/TRBV3-2
cdr3_aa: CASSQDPAGVAGNTIYF

v_call: TRBV2
cdr3_aa: CASSLTQGTDTQYF

v_call: TRBV28
cdr3_aa: CASSVPAEGATNEKLFF

v_call: TRBV6-2/TRBV6-3
cdr3_aa: CASSYPGGGSYEQYF

v_call: TRBV7-3
cdr3_aa: CASSWGQGRETQYF

v_call: TRBV3-1/TRBV3-2
cdr3_aa: CASSQETADRDTYEQYF

v_call: TRBV25-1
cdr3_aa: CASTREGSVYTF

v_call: TRBV9
cdr3_aa: CASSVGTNSPLHF

v_call: TRBV4-1
cdr3_aa: CASSQERPGTDTQYF

v_call: TRBV3-1/TRBV3-2
cdr3_aa: CASSETGPGNTIYF

v_call: TRBV28
cdr3_aa: CASSLPPGRVYGYTF

v_call: TRBV19
cdr3_aa: CASSDSGTGVYGYTF

v_call: TRBV28
cdr3_aa: CASNRAANYGYTF

v_call: TRBV10-3
cdr3_aa: CAISESASPIRELFF

v_call: TRBV15
cdr3_aa: CATAARGTGTGELFF

v_call: TRBV6-5
cdr3_aa: CASSYSGGTIGYGYTF

v_call: TRBV6-5
cdr3_aa: CASSYSLAGGLNEQFF

v_call: TRBV9
cdr3_aa: CASSVEGASGNTIYF

v_call: TRBV10-3
cdr3_aa: CAISGPSGTEPRNEQFF

v_call: TRBV3-1/TRBV3-2
cdr3_aa: CASSQDKGSSPLHF

v_call: TRBV6-1
cdr3_aa: CASSAGLAGARRYEQYF

v_call: TRBV7-6
cdr3_aa: CASSHGTVNTEAFF

v_call: TRBV9
cdr3_aa: CASSVDGASGGYEETQYF

v_call: TRBV19
cdr3_aa: CASSTGQTNTEAFF

v_call: TRBV5-6
cdr3_aa: CASSSRQGVRYF

v_call: TRBV12-3/TRBV12-4
cdr3_aa: CAGGQANQPQHF

v_call: TRBV11-2
cdr3_aa: CASSPDGDQPQHF

v_call: TRBV5-4
cdr3_aa: CASSADVLTDTQYF

v_call: TRBV5-4
cdr3_aa: CASSKGQRNSYNEQFF

v_call: TRBV5-5
cdr3_aa: CASSLVTETQYF

v_call: TRBV5-4
cdr3_aa: CASSGQTSGEQETQYF

v_call: TRBV7-2
cdr3_aa: CASSSRATGELFF

v_call: TRBV19
cdr3_aa: CASSIRGGPYNEQFF

v_call: TRBV29-1
cdr3_aa: CSVMRLAGGREQYF

v_call: TRBV6-2/TRBV6-3
cdr3_aa: CASSRISGVQFF

v_call: TRBV5-4
cdr3_aa: CASSSPATEAFF

v_call: TRBV11-3
cdr3_aa: CASSLFANYEQYF

v_call: TRBV6-5
cdr3_aa: CASQGRSVGTQYF

v_call: TRBV4-1
cdr3_aa: CASSQGVTSAYSPLHF

v_call: TRBV4-2
cdr3_aa: CASSQGEGPDTQYF

v_call: TRBV3-1/TRBV3-2
cdr3_aa: CASSQDPGGLTDTQYF